This T cell receptor beta chain was found in a study of CD8+CD57+ T cells in acquired aplastic anemia. About the study: Sorted CD4+ plus CD8+ cells gave DNA averaging roughly 3.5 ug. The study, taken as a whole, reports: A set of more than 25 CD8+ CDR3 sequences was shared between patients and controls, and these sequences appeared highly expressed in patients.

As regards this clonotype: Its antigen is still unknown.

Genomic DNA, serving as template, underwent TCR beta VDJ and CDR3 profiling. TCRdb re-called the reads with MiXCR, one entry per CDR3 protein. The sample yields more than 150,000 distinct CDR3 sequences, about half seen once. Patients sequenced had flow cytometry evidence of CD8+CD57+ cell expansion. Among the patients, all had severe acquired aplastic anemia. Receipt of therapy had not occurred in any patient by the time of blood sampling. Germline CDR1 KGHDR, CDR2 SFDVKD. The CDR3 loop spans 15 amino acids. Between the trimmed V and J ends, which lost 3 bases and 1 base, there was a span of 11 bases.

The chain employs TRBV24-1 and TRBJ2-5; tentative D call: TRBD2 (5 bases). The sample was sorted CD4+, CD8+, or CD8+CD57+ T cells (not recorded which) from PBMCs. The origin of this receptor is a human donor with aplastic anemia. DNA for the CDR3: TGTGCCACCAGTGATATACGGGATTCCCAAGAGACCCAGTACTTC. It is translated as CATSDIRDSQETQYF.